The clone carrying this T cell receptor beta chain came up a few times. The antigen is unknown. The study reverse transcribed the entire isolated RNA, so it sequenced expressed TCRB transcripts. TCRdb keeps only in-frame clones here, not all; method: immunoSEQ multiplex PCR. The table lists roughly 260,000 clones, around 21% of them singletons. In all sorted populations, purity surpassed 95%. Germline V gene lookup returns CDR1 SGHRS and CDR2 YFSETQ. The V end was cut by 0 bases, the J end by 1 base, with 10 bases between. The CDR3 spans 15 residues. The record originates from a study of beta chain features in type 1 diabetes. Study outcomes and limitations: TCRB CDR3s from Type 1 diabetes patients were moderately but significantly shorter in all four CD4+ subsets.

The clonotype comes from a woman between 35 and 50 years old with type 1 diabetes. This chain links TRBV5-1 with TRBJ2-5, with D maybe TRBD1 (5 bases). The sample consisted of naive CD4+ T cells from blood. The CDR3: CASSLGQNPQETQYF. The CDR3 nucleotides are TGCGCCAGCAGCTTGGGACAGAATCCCCAAGAGACCCAGTACTTC.